This T cell receptor (beta chain) was identified in a study of cytomegalovirus exposure and HLA in healthy donors. The repertoire was sequenced with immunoSEQ multiplex PCR; TCRdb's copy has only in-frame clones and lacks some. Here the sample spans around 160,000 clones, approximately 84% being singletons. V lost 5 bases and J lost 3, with 11 bases in between. This CDR3 region has 14 residues. From germline, CDR1 is SGHVS and CDR2 FNYEAQ. This clone turned up a few times. The source of this sequence is a man younger than 40 in good health and CMV-seropositive. Sequencing used PBMCs. The chain uses TRBV7-6 and TRBJ1-3; D uncertain. This chain's CDR3 is CASSQPSGGNTIYF. In nucleotides, the CDR3 is TGTGCCAGCAGCCAACCCTCAGGTGGAAACACCATATATTTT.